A single sample is the source of the 29 T cell receptor beta chains below, sequenced in a study of blood T cell repertoires in COVID-19. Profiling relied on immunoSEQ multiplex PCR, and the TCRdb table lists in-frame clones only, not all of them. Found here are 200,000 to 300,000 clones, about 79% of them singletons; the top ten hold 2% to 2.5%. Sequenced sample: peripheral blood. The receptors stem from a man aged 40-55 years who had recovered from COVID-19.

The CDR3 region is CASSQVAGFEAFF. Here the CDR3 DNA reads TGCGCCAGCAGCCAAGTAGCCGGCTTTGAAGCTTTCTTT. The chain has TRBV4-3 and TRBJ1-1, with no clear D. Trimming stripped 1 base from V and 7 bases from J, with 10 bases between. The CDR3 has 13 residues. Germline CDR1 LGHNA, CDR2 YSLEER.

The chain employs TRBV7-8 and TRBJ2-5; D remains ambiguous. The CDR3 runs 15 residues. Trimming cost V 1 base and J 1 base, with 10 bases left between them. The V gene's germline CDR1 is SGHVS and CDR2 FQNEAQ. The CDR3 sequence: CASSLGRHVQETQYF. The CDR3 region has the DNA TGTGCCAGCAGCTTAGGACGACACGTCCAAGAGACCCAGTACTTC.

Written as DNA, the CDR3 is TGTGCCAGCAGCTTGCCTACCGTAAAAGAGACCCAGTACTTC. It specifies CASSLPTVKETQYF. The rearrangement links TRBV5-5 to TRBJ2-5, with D hard to call. This CDR3 is built from 14 residues. Trimming stripped 1 base from V and 3 bases from J, with 10 bases between. Germline CDR1 reads SGHKS; CDR2 reads YYEKEE (reference sequence).

The chain combines TRBV11-3 with TRBJ2-1; 10 bases agree with TRBD2. The CDR3 covers 14 residues. Germline V gives CDR1 SGHNT, CDR2 YENEEA. J gave up 6 bases and V 2 bases, and 1 base lay outside the gene matches. CDR3 in amino acids: CASSLLAGGNEQFF. The CDR3 nucleotides are TGTGCCAGCAGCTTATTAGCGGGAGGCAATGAGCAGTTCTTC.

J is TRBJ1-2 and V is TRBV25-1; D gene uncertain. Trimming removed 1 base at V and 6 bases at J, with 9 bases between. The CDR3 has 13 residues. Germline CDR1 is MGHDK and CDR2 is SYGVNS. The CDR3 reads CASSESGRDGYTF. CDR3 nucleotide sequence: TGTGCCAGCAGTGAATCCGGGAGAGATGGCTACACCTTC.

The chain recombines TRBV13 with TRBJ2-5; maybe TRBD1 (7 bases). V lost 0 bases and J lost 1, with 9 bases in between. The CDR3 contains 15 residues. The germline V gene encodes CDR1 PRHDT and CDR2 FYEKMQ (reference sequence). CDR3 amino acids: CASSLGRGVQETQYF. The CDR3 nucleotides read TGTGCCAGCAGCTTAGGCAGGGGGGTCCAAGAGACCCAGTACTTC.

V gene TRBV30 combines with J gene TRBJ1-6; no firm D call. Looked up from germline, CDR1 is GTSNPN and CDR2 is SVGIG (reference sequence). Trimming removed 4 bases at V and 2 bases at J, with 15 bases between. This CDR3 spans 16 amino acids. The CDR3 DNA reads TGTGCCTGGACCAGAGTCGGGTTTGCCTATAATTCACCCCTCCACTTT. The encoded protein is CAWTRVGFAYNSPLHF. The full variable domain, rest sourced from reference TRBV30 and TRBJ1-6, is SQTIHQWPATLVQPVGSPLSLECTVEGTSNPNLYWYRQAAGRGLQLLFYSVGIGQISSEVPQNLSASRPQDRQFILSSKKLLLSDSGFYLCAWTRVGFAYNSPLHFGNGTRLTVT.

This chain joins TRBV5-6 and TRBJ1-4, with TRBD1 matching 8 bases. The CDR3 is 14 amino acids. Losses at the gene ends were 4 bases for V and 6 bases for J; bases not matched to a gene: 5. Germline V gives CDR1 SGHDT, CDR2 YYEEEE. The CDR3 protein is CASSHRGKDEKLFF. The DNA for the CDR3 is TGTGCCAGCAGCCACAGGGGGAAAGATGAAAAACTGTTTTTT.

The rearrangement joins TRBV6-8 to TRBJ1-3; D uncertain. Germline CDR1 is MNHGY and CDR2 is SAAAGT. The CDR3 contains 13 residues. V was pared by 2 bases and J by 1 base, with 3 bases between. The CDR3 protein is CASSYVSGNTIYF. The CDR3 coding sequence is TGTGCCAGCAGTTACGTATCTGGAAACACCATATATTTT.

In DNA form, the CDR3 reads TGTGCCAGTTCGGTCGGAGCCCAGGGCGTAGGGCCACGCGAGCAGTACTTC. Its protein is CASSVGAQGVGPREQYF. The chain employs TRBV27 and TRBJ2-7; a possible D gene is TRBD1 (5 bases). The CDR3 totals 17 residues. Trimming took 9 bases from V and 6 from J, leaving 30 bases between them. CDR1 is MNHEY and CDR2 is SMNVEV in the germline V gene (reference sequence).

This chain links TRBV5-6 with TRBJ2-1, with 8 bases lining up with TRBD2. Germline CDR1 SGHDT, CDR2 YYEEEE. V lost 2 bases and J lost 4; bases outside the gene matches: 11. This CDR3 comprises 17 residues. DNA for the CDR3: TGTGCCAGCAGCTTAACCGGCGCCGGGGGGGGATACAATGAGCAGTTCTTC. Its protein product is CASSLTGAGGGYNEQFF.

The V call is TRBV6-5, the J call TRBJ2-4; 7 bases fit TRBD1. CDR3 length: 16 residues. The V gene end was trimmed by 0 bases and the J gene end by 0 bases; junction bases not matched to a gene: 2. Germline V gives CDR1 MNHEY, CDR2 SVGAGI. CDR3 bases: TGTGCCAGCAGTTACTCCAACAGGGGAGCCAAAAACATTCAGTACTTC. As protein: CASSYSNRGAKNIQYF.

The rearrangement uses TRBV10-3 and TRBJ1-2; TRBD1 agrees at 7 bases. CDR1 and CDR2 (germline): ENHRY, SYGVKD. This CDR3 contains 11 residues. Germline trimming cut 4 bases from V and 7 bases from J; bases unmatched to any gene: 0. Written as DNA, the CDR3 is TGTGCCATCAGTGGACAGGGTGGCTACACCTTC. Its translation: CAISGQGGYTF.

This chain uses TRBV2 with TRBJ2-3; 7 bases agree with TRBD1. Germline V lookup: CDR1 SNHLY, CDR2 FYNNEI. This CDR3 is built from 15 residues. V gave up 6 bases and J gave up 0 bases; unmatched junction bases: 6. The CDR3 reads CASRRGQQSTDTQYF. For the CDR3, the DNA is TGTGCCAGCAGAAGGGGACAGCAAAGCACAGATACGCAGTATTTT.

This chain uses TRBV12-3 or TRBV12-4 with TRBJ1-1, with no clear D. The CDR3 is made up of 13 amino acids. The V and J ends lost 9 bases and 3 bases respectively, with 14 bases between them. Written as DNA, the CDR3 is TGTGCCAGTTCCGACTTACGGTACACTGAAGCTTTCTTT. It encodes CASSDLRYTEAFF.

This chain uses TRBV29-1 with TRBJ1-1; no definite D call. The CDR3 sequence is 14 residues long. Germline CDR1 and CDR2: SQVTM and ANQGSEA. V lost 6 bases and J 5 bases, leaving 19 bases between the germline ends. CDR3: CSVTAMRSRTEAFF. As DNA, the CDR3 is TGCAGCGTCACCGCCATGAGGTCGCGAACTGAAGCTTTCTTT.

The chain employs TRBV9 and TRBJ2-5; TRBD1 matches 8 bases. The CDR3 has 14 amino acids. J gave up 1 base and V 3 bases, and 2 bases lay outside the gene matches. Germline CDR1 reads SGDLS; CDR2 reads YYNGEE. The CDR3 DNA follows: TGTGCCAGCAGCGAGGGACAGGCCCAAGAGACCCAGTACTTC. Translated: CASSEGQAQETQYF.

This chain connects TRBV5-6 to TRBJ2-3; perhaps TRBD2 as D (6 bases). Germline V gene data show CDR1 as SGHDT and CDR2 as YYEEEE. The CDR3 contains 14 residues. V lost 3 bases, J lost 6 bases, and 14 bases lay in between. CDR3 sequence reads: CASSSTRGADTQYF. DNA for the CDR3: TGTGCCAGCAGCTCGACGCGGGGCGCCGATACGCAGTATTTT.

The chain uses TRBV30 and TRBJ1-5; D possibly corresponds to TRBD1 (5 bases). The CDR3 is 12 residues long. Germline V gives CDR1 GTSNPN, CDR2 SVGIG (reference sequence). CDR3 amino acids: CASGREGQPQHF. The CDR3 coding sequence is TGTGCTTCAGGGAGGGAGGGACAGCCCCAGCATTTT.

J is TRBJ1-3 and V is TRBV19; the D is unclear. Trimming removed 10 bases from V and 2 bases from J, with 12 bases in between. The CDR3 runs 13 residues. Germline values: CDR1 LNHDA, CDR2 SQIVND (reference sequence). CDR3 nucleotides: TGTGCCACCACCCAGGAGGCTGGAAACACCATATATTTT. Translation gives CATTQEAGNTIYF.

The gene calls are TRBV15 and TRBJ2-2; the match to TRBD1 covers 8 bases. The length of the CDR3 is 16 residues. Germline CDR1 reads LNHNV; CDR2 reads YYDKDF (reference sequence). The ends lost 0 bases at V and 4 bases at J; junction bases unmatched: 4. The CDR3 loop reads CATSRDQGAGTGELFF. CDR3 sequence (DNA): TGTGCCACCAGCAGAGATCAGGGGGCGGGCACCGGGGAGCTGTTTTTT.

Only one count was recorded for this clone. This chain links TRBV14 with TRBJ1-3; 7 bases map to TRBD1. V gave up 3 bases and J gave up 2 bases; unmatched junction bases: 4. Germline assignment: CDR1 SGHDN and CDR2 FVKESK. CDR3 length equals 15 residues. In nucleotides, the CDR3 is TGTGCCAGCAGCCAGCCCGGGACAGCTGGAAACACCATATATTTT. Encoded protein: CASSQPGTAGNTIYF. The full variable domain, its missing parts supplied by reference TRBV14 and TRBJ1-3, is EAGVTQFPSHSVIEKGQTVTLRCDPISGHDNLYWYRRVMGKEIKFLLHFVKESKQDESGMPNNRFLAERTGGTYSTLKVQPAELEDSGVYFCASSQPGTAGNTIYFGEGSWLTVV.

The chain employs TRBV11-2 and TRBJ2-5, with 7 bases fitting TRBD1. The CDR3 sequence is 12 residues long. The trim removed 4 bases at V and 5 bases at J, leaving 1 base unmatched. Germline V gives CDR1 SGHAT, CDR2 FQNNGV. This CDR3 is CASSYRGETQYF. CDR3 nucleotides: TGTGCCAGCAGCTACAGGGGCGAGACCCAGTACTTC.

The J gene is TRBJ2-5, the V gene TRBV5-1, with 8 bases that match TRBD1. This CDR3 comprises 15 residues. The germline V gene encodes CDR1 SGHRS and CDR2 YFSETQ. Trimming removed 0 bases from V and 5 bases from J; junction bases left unmatched: 6. The CDR3 region has the DNA TGCGCCAGCAGCTTGGGGACAGGGCACGGCGAGACCCAGTACTTC. This translates into CASSLGTGHGETQYF.

This rearrangement joins TRBV19 to TRBJ2-3; D possibly corresponds to TRBD1 (6 bases). Germline V lookup: CDR1 LNHDA, CDR2 SQIVND (reference sequence). Trimming removed 2 bases at V and 2 bases at J, with 8 bases between. The CDR3 is 14 amino acids. The CDR3 region has the DNA TGTGCCAGTAGTATACGGGACAACACAGATACGCAGTATTTT. Residues: CASSIRDNTDTQYF.

This clone was seen a handful of times. The CDR3 reads CAWRSGLAGGHGDTQYF. For the CDR3, the DNA is TGTGCCTGGAGATCGGGACTAGCGGGGGGCCACGGAGATACGCAGTATTTT. This chain links TRBV30 with TRBJ2-3, with 15 nucleotides matching TRBD2. The J segment lost 5 bases and the V segment lost 3 bases, leaving 9 bases of the junction unmatched. The V gene's germline CDR1 is GTSNPN and CDR2 SVGIG (reference sequence). The CDR3 spans 17 residues.

V is TRBV19 and J is TRBJ1-5; 9 bases are shared with TRBD1. The V and J ends lost 7 bases and 3 bases, in that order; junction bases with no gene match: 7. This CDR3 is built from 15 residues. CDR1 LNHDA and CDR2 SQIVND come from the germline V gene (reference sequence). DNA for the CDR3: TGTGCCAGTAACCAGGACAGGGGCACCAATCAGCCCCAGCATTTT. Its translation is CASNQDRGTNQPQHF.

The rearrangement joins TRBV4-1 to TRBJ1-2; D not resolved. Trimming removed 3 bases at V and 1 base at J, with 9 bases between. Germline CDR1 reads MGHRA; CDR2 reads YSYEKL. There are 14 residues in the CDR3. This CDR3 reads CASSHPISNYGYTF. CDR3 DNA: TGCGCCAGCAGCCATCCCATTAGTAACTATGGCTACACCTTC.

This chain connects TRBV27 to TRBJ2-3; 13 nucleotides line up with TRBD2. Per germline, CDR1 MNHEY and CDR2 SMNVEV (reference sequence). This CDR3 spans 17 amino acids. The J segment lost 2 bases and the V segment lost 6 bases, leaving 8 bases of the junction unmatched. The CDR3 region is CASRGLAGNIYTDTQYF. CDR3 sequence (DNA): TGTGCCAGCAGGGGACTAGCGGGGAACATTTACACAGATACGCAGTATTTT.